This T cell receptor beta chain was identified during a study of blood T cell repertoires in COVID-19. Study-wide background: Italy, Spain and the United States were the sources of the convalescent and acute COVID-19 samples.

Germline V gene lookup returns CDR1 GTSNPN and CDR2 SVGIG (reference sequence). The CDR3 is 14 amino acids. V dropped 3 bases and J dropped 5; count of bases not matched to a gene: 7. Sequencing used immunoSEQ multiplex PCR; TCRdb keeps in-frame clones, though not all of them. The sample contains under 65,000 clones, approximately 82% of which appear only once. This receptor was taken from a woman between 50 and 59 years old with acute COVID-19. The specimen was PBMCs or T cells enriched from blood (not recorded which). The rearrangement uses TRBV30 and TRBJ1-1, with TRBD1 matching over 9 bases. CDR3 nucleotide sequence: TGTGCCTGGAGACACAGGGGGCCGGGGACTGAAGCTTTCTTT. Amino acid sequence: CAWRHRGPGTEAFF.